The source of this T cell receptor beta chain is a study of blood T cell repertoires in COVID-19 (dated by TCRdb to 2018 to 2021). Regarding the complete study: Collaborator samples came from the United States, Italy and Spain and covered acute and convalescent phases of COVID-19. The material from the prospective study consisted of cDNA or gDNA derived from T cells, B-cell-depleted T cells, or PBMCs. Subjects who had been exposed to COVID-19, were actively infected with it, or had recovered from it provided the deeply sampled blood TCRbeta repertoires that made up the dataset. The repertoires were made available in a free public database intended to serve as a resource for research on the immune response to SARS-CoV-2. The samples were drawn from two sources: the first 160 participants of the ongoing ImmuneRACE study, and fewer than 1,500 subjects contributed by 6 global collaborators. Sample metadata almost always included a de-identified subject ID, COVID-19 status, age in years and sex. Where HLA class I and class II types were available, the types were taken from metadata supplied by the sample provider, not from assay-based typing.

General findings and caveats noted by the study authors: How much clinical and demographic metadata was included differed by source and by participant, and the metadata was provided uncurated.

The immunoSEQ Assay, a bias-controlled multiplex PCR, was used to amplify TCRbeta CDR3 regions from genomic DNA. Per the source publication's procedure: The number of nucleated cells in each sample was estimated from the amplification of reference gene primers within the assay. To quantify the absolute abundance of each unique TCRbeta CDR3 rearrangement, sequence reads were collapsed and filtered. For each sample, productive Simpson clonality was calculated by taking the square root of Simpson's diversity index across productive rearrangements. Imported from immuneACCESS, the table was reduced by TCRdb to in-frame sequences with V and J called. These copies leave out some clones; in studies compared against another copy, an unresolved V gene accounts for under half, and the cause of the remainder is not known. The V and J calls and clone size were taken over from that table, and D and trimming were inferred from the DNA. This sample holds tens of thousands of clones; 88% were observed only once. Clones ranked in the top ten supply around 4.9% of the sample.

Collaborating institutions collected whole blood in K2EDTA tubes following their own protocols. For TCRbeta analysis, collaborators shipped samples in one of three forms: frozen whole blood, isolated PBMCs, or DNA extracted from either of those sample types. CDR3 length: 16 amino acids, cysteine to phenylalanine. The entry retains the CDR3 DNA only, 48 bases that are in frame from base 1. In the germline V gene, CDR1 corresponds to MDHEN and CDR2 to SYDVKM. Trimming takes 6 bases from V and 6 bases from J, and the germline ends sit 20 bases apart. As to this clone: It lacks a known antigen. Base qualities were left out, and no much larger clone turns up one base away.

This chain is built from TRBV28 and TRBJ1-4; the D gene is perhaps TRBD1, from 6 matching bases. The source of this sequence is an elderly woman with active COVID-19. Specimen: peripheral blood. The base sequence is TGTGCCAGCAGATCAAAGGGGGGGGCTGGATATGAAAAACTGTTTTTT. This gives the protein CASRSKGGAGYEKLFF.